This T cell receptor (beta chain) was captured by sequencing in a study of T cells after yellow fever vaccination. Study background: Preparation of fractions with low cell numbers was performed using SMART-Seq v4 Ultra Low Input.

Trimming shortened V by 6 bases and J by 4 bases, and 12 bases separated the two germline ends. The CDR3 has 13 amino acids. Germline-derived CDR1 and CDR2 are MNHNS and SASEGT. With regard to this clonotype: Its cognate antigen is unknown.

Study results and limitations: Researchers cautioned that FACS-sorted repertoires could harbor abundant clonotypes contaminating from the bulk population. A small share of clonotypes appeared in both CD4 and CD8 compartments.

UMIs and a universal primer site were added when TCR cDNA was made by 5'RACE template switching. TCRdb re-called the 5' RACE reads with MiXCR, one entry per CDR3 protein. This sample carries 610,000 or so distinct CDR3 sequences, around an eighth of them seen once, and the ten largest clones take 15%. The sequenced sample was PBMCs, obtained on the day of the yellow fever booster vaccination. The chain uses TRBV6-1 and TRBJ1-2; no clear D gene. This clonotype was obtained from a man aged 30-40 years who received the YFV17D yellow fever vaccine. Here the CDR3 reads CASRGVDRYGYTF. DNA for the CDR3: TGTGCCAGCAGAGGCGTCGACCGCTATGGCTACACCTTC.